One sample yielded the 17 T cell receptor beta chains listed below, sequenced in a study of beta chain features in type 1 diabetes. The investigators reverse transcribed all of the isolated RNA, so they sequenced expressed TCRB transcripts. TCRdb keeps only in-frame clones here, not all; method: immunoSEQ multiplex PCR. The top ten clones hold roughly 4% of a sample with about 240,000 clones, about 26% of them seen once. The specimen was central memory CD4+ T cells from blood. These TCRs come from a man aged 25 to 40 in good health.

The chain joins TRBV7-2 to TRBJ2-5; 7 bases match TRBD2. The CDR3 contains 13 residues. Germline loops: CDR1 SGHTA, CDR2 FQGNSA. The J segment lost 5 bases and the V segment lost 7 bases, leaving 7 bases of the junction unmatched. CDR3 region: CASKPGGGETQYF. The CDR3 nucleotides read TGTGCCAGCAAGCCGGGAGGTGGTGAGACCCAGTACTTC.

This clone showed up just a few times. This chain uses TRBV30 with TRBJ2-5; a possible D gene is TRBD2 (5 bases). Per germline, CDR1 GTSNPN and CDR2 SVGIG (reference sequence). CDR3 size: 13 residues. V was shortened by 0 bases and J by 3 bases, with 8 bases between the two germline ends. CDR3 protein: CAWSVQRKETQYF. The CDR3 DNA is TGTGCCTGGAGTGTACAGCGGAAAGAGACCCAGTACTTC.

The chain carries TRBV25-1 and TRBJ2-7; D call uncertain. V was pared by 4 bases and J by 5 bases, with 18 bases between. The CDR3 totals 15 residues. CDR1 and CDR2 (germline): MGHDK, SYGVNS. CDR3 sequence reads: CASSAPGPAANEQYF. The CDR3 nucleotides are TGTGCCAGCAGTGCCCCCGGGCCCGCCGCTAACGAGCAGTACTTC.

The gene calls are TRBV30 and TRBJ1-3, with D maybe TRBD1 (5 bases). The CDR3 runs 13 residues. The germline V gene encodes CDR1 GTSNPN and CDR2 SVGIG (reference sequence). CDR3 region: CGRQGEVGNTIYF. In DNA, the CDR3 is TGTGGACGGCAGGGTGAGGTTGGAAACACCATATATTTT.

The chain combines TRBV5-4 with TRBJ2-1, with TRBD2 matching 10 bases. V dropped 4 bases and J dropped 7; count of bases not matched to a gene: 11. Looked up from germline, CDR1 is SGHNT and CDR2 is YYREEE (reference sequence). The CDR3 has 16 residues. The CDR3 DNA reads as TGTGCCAGCAGCCCCCCGCAGCGGGAGGGCTCTAATGAGCAGTTCTTC. This encodes CASSPPQREGSNEQFF.

The gene calls are TRBV7-8 and TRBJ2-5; D is perhaps TRBD2 (6 bases). Germline V lookup: CDR1 SGHVS, CDR2 FQNEAQ. The CDR3 spans 15 residues. V shed 2 bases and J shed 5 bases, with 15 bases lying between them. The CDR3, as DNA: TGTGCCAGCAGCTTAACGGGCGGGATGGTGGAGACCCAGTACTTC. Translated: CASSLTGGMVETQYF.

This clone was detected only once. J is TRBJ1-2 and V is TRBV7-6, with D tentatively TRBD1 (5 bases). The CDR3 consists of 13 residues. Germline-derived CDR1 and CDR2 are SGHVS and FNYEAQ. V lost 3 bases and J 5 bases, leaving 10 bases between the germline ends. DNA for the CDR3: TGTGCCAGCAGCTTGGGGCCCCATTATGGCTACACCTTC. Residues: CASSLGPHYGYTF.

The DNA of the CDR3 is TGCAGTGCTAGTCTGGGTGACGAGCAGTTCTTC. This gives the protein CSASLGDEQFF. The V and J genes are TRBV20-1 and TRBJ2-1; D is uncertain. CDR1 and CDR2 from the germline V gene are DFQATT and SNEGSKA (reference sequence). Trimming pared 3 bases from V and 10 bases from J, leaving 10 bases between. The CDR3 extends over 11 amino acids.

V and J are TRBV27 and TRBJ2-7; 7 bases match TRBD2. Trimming took 6 bases from V and 0 from J; bases not matched to a gene: 2. The CDR3 is 13 residues long. Germline CDR1 reads MNHEY; CDR2 reads SMNVEV (reference sequence). CDR3 loop: CASRAGNSYEQYF. As DNA, the CDR3 is TGTGCCAGCAGAGCGGGGAACTCCTACGAGCAGTACTTC.

A few counts support this clone. The chain joins TRBV25-1 to TRBJ1-1; no clear D gene. This CDR3 region has 12 residues. V was clipped by 7 bases and J by 6 bases, with 12 bases between them. From germline, CDR1 is MGHDK and CDR2 SYGVNS. CDR3: CASKLGWAEAFF. The CDR3 DNA reads TGTGCCAGCAAGCTCGGGTGGGCTGAAGCTTTCTTT. The full variable domain, in which reference TRBV25-1 and TRBJ1-1 provide the parts outside the CDR3, is EADIYQTPRYLVIGTGKKITLECSQTMGHDKMYWYQQDPGMELHLIHYSYGVNSTEKGDLSSESTVSRIRTEHFPLTLESARPSHTSQYLCASKLGWAEAFFGQGTRLTVV.

This clone was recorded a few times. The chain couples TRBV30 to TRBJ1-2, with 9 nucleotides matching TRBD1. The CDR3 is made up of 13 amino acids. Germline V gene data show CDR1 as GTSNPN and CDR2 as SVGIG (reference sequence). After removal of 6 bases from V and 8 bases from J, the junction contained 10 bases not matched to a gene. For the CDR3, the DNA is TGTGCCTGCCCCTCACAGGGGGCGAGGGGCTACACCTTC. This encodes CACPSQGARGYTF. Full variable domain (missing parts from reference TRBV30 and TRBJ1-2): SQTIHQWPATLVQPVGSPLSLECTVEGTSNPNLYWYRQAAGRGLQLLFYSVGIGQISSEVPQNLSASRPQDRQFILSSKKLLLSDSGFYLCACPSQGARGYTFGSGTRLTVV.

The V gene is TRBV30, the J gene TRBJ2-3; no firm D call. The ends were cut back, 4 bases at V and 4 bases at J, with 12 bases in the middle. Germline-derived CDR1 and CDR2 are GTSNPN and SVGIG (reference sequence). CDR3 length: 13 amino acids. CDR3 protein: CAWTSLGPDTQYF. The CDR3 nucleotides are TGTGCCTGGACCAGCTTGGGCCCAGATACGCAGTATTTT.

As regards this clone: Other DNA sequences in this sample translate to the same CDR3. J is TRBJ1-1 and V is TRBV30; D remains unclear. The CDR3 runs to 11 residues. Trimming took 1 base from V and 7 from J, leaving 7 bases between them. The germline V gene has CDR1 GTSNPN and CDR2 SVGIG (reference sequence). The CDR3 here is CAWSGSIEAFF. CDR3 in DNA: TGTGCCTGGAGTGGGTCGATTGAAGCTTTCTTT.

The chain links TRBV15 to TRBJ2-1, with 8 bases matching TRBD2. This CDR3 spans 17 amino acids. Germline loops: CDR1 LNHNV, CDR2 YYDKDF (reference sequence). V trimming: 0 bases; J trimming: 4 bases; junction bases outside the gene matches: 8. The DNA for the CDR3 is TGTGCCACCAGCAGAGATCAGCGGGCTAGCGGGTACAATGAGCAGTTCTTC. This translates into CATSRDQRASGYNEQFF.

This clone has more than one count but fewer than ten. The rearrangement links TRBV28 to TRBJ2-5; D might be TRBD1 (6 bases). Germline values: CDR1 MDHEN, CDR2 SYDVKM. This CDR3 comprises 12 residues. Trimming pared 6 bases from V and 8 bases from J, leaving 13 bases between. CDR3 in DNA: TGTGCCAGCAGGGACAGTGCCCCTACCCAGTACTTC. Translating gives CASRDSAPTQYF. The entire variable domain, with the rest obtained from reference TRBV28 and TRBJ2-5, is as follows: DVKVTQSSRYLVKRTGEKVFLECVQDMDHENMFWYRQDPGLGLRLIYFSYDVKMKEKGDIPEGYSVSREKKERFSLILESASTNQTSMYLCASRDSAPTQYFGPGTRLLVL.

This clone was picked up a small number of times. V is TRBV15 and J is TRBJ2-1; D is perhaps TRBD1 or TRBD2 (6 bases each). Germline values: CDR1 LNHNV, CDR2 YYDKDF (reference sequence). V was cut by 2 bases and J by 2 bases, with 13 bases left in between. This CDR3 contains 16 residues. CDR3 loop: CATSRSWGAAYNEQFF. The CDR3 nucleotides are TGTGCCACCAGCAGATCCTGGGGGGCAGCCTACAATGAGCAGTTCTTC.

The chain combines TRBV5-1 with TRBJ2-1, with D tentatively TRBD1 (6 bases). The CDR3 runs to 14 residues. Trimming pared 4 bases from V and 3 bases from J, leaving 11 bases between. Germline V lookup: CDR1 SGHRS, CDR2 YFSETQ. CDR3 nucleotide sequence: TGCGCCAGCAGCCAGGACAGCGGCTACAATGAGCAGTTCTTC. Translated, it gives CASSQDSGYNEQFF.